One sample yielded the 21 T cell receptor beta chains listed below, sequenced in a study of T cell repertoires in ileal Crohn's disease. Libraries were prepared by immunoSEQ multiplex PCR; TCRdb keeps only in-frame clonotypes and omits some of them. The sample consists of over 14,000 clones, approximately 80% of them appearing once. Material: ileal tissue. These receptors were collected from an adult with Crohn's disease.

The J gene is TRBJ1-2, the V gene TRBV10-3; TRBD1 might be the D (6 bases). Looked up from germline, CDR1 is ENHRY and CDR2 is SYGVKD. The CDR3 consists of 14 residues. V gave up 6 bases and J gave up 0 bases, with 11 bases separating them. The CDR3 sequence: CAIRRDTTNYGYTF. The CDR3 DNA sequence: TGTGCCATCAGGAGGGACACCACTAACTATGGCTACACCTTC.

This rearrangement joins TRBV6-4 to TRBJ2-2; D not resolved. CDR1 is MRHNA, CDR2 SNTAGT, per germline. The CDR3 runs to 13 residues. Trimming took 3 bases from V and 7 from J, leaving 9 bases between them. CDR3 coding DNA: TGTGCCAGCAGTGAACAGCCCGGCGGGGAGCTGTTTTTT. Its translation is CASSEQPGGELFF.

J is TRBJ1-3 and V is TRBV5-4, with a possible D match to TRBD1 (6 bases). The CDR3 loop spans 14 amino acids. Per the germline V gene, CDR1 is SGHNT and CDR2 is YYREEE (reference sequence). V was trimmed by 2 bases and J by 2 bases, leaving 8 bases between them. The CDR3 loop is CASSLQGAGNTIYF. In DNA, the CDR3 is TGTGCCAGCAGCTTACAGGGAGCTGGAAACACCATATATTTT.

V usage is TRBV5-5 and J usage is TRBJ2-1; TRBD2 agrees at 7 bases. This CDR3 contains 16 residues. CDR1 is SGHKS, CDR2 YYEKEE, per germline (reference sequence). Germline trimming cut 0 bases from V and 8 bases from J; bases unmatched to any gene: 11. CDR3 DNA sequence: TGTGCCAGCAGCTTGGGGCGGGAGACGGGGATCGATGAGCAGTTCTTC. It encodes CASSLGRETGIDEQFF. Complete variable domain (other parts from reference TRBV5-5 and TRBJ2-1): DAGVTQSPTHLIKTRGQQVTLRCSPISGHKSVSWYQQVLGQGPQFIFQYYEKEERGRGNFPDRFSARQFPNYSSELNVNALLLGDSALYLCASSLGRETGIDEQFFGPGTRLTVL.

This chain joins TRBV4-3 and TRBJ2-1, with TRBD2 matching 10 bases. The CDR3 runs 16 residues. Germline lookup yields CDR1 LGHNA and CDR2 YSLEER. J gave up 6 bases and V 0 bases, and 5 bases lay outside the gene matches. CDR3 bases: TGCGCCAGCAGCCAAGATCTGCCTAGCGGGAGCAATGAGCAGTTCTTC. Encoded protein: CASSQDLPSGSNEQFF.

The CDR3 region is CASSLGLAGVYEQYV. DNA of the CDR3: TGTGCCAGCAGTTTAGGACTAGCGGGAGTTTACGAGCAGTACGTC. The rearrangement links TRBV28 to TRBJ2-7; 13 nucleotides match TRBD2. V lost 2 bases, J lost 4 bases, and 2 bases stayed unmatched. This CDR3 comprises 15 residues. The V gene's germline CDR1 is MDHEN and CDR2 SYDVKM.

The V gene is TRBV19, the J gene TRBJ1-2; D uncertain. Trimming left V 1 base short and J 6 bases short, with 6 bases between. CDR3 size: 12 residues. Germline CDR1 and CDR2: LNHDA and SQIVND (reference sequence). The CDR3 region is CASSIGADGYTF. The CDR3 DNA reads TGTGCCAGTAGTATAGGGGCCGATGGCTACACCTTC.

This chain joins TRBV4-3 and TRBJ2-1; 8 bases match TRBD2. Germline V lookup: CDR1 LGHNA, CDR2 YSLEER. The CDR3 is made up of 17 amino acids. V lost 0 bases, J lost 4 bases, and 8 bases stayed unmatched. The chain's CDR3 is CASSQEPVTSVYNEQFF. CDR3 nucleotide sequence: TGCGCCAGCAGCCAAGAGCCAGTGACTAGCGTGTACAATGAGCAGTTCTTC.

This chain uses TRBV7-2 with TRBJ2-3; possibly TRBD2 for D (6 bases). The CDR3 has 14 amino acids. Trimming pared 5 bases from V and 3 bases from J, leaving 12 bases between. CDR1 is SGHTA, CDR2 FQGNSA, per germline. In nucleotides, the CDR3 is TGTGCCAGCAGCCTCCAAGGAGGGACAGATACGCAGTATTTT. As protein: CASSLQGGTDTQYF.

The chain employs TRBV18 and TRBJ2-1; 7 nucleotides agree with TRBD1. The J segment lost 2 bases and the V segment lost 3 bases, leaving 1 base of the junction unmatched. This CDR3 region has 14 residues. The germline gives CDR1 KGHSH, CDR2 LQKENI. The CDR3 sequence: CASSPDRAYNEQFF. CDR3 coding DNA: TGTGCCAGCTCACCCGACAGGGCCTACAATGAGCAGTTCTTC. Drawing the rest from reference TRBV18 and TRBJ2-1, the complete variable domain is NAGVMQNPRHLVRRRGQEARLRCSPMKGHSHVYWYRQLPEEGLKFMVYLQKENIIDESGMPKERFSAEFPKEGPSILRIQQVVRGDSAAYFCASSPDRAYNEQFFGPGTRLTVL.

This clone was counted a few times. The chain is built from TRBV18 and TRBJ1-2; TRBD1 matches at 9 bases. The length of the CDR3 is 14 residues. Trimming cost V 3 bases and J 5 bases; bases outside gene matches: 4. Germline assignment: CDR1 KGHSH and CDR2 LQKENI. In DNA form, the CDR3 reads TGTGCCAGCTCACCGAGGACAGGGGAGTATGGCTACACCTTC. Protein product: CASSPRTGEYGYTF.

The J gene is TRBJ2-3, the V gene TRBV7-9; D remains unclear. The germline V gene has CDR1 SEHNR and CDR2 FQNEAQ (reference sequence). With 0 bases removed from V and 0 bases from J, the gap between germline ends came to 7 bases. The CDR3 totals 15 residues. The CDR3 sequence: CASSLAGPSTDTQYF. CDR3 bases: TGTGCCAGCAGCTTAGCTGGCCCTAGCACAGATACGCAGTATTTT.

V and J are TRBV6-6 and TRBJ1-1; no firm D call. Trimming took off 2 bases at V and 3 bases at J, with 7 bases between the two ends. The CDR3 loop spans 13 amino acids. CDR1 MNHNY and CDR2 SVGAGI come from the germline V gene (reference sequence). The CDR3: CASSYTDYTEAFF. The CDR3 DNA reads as TGTGCCAGCAGTTACACGGACTACACTGAAGCTTTCTTT.

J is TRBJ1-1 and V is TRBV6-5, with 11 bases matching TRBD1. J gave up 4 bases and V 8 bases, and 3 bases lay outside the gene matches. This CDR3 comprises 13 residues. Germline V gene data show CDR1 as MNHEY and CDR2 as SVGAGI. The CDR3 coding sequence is TGTGCCAGCCGGGACAGGGGGTCCACTGAAGCTTTCTTT. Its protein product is CASRDRGSTEAFF.

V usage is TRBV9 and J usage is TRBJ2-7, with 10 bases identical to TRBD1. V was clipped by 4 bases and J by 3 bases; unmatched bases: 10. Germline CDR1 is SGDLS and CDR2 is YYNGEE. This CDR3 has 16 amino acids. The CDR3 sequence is CASSPSTGGADYEQYF. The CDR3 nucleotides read TGTGCCAGCAGCCCCTCGACAGGGGGCGCTGACTACGAGCAGTACTTC.

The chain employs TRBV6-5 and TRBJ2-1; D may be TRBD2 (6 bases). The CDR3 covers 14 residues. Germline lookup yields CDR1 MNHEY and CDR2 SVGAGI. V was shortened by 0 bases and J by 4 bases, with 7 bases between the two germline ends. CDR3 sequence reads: CASSYSSGYNEQFF. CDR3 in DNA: TGTGCCAGCAGTTACTCGAGCGGGTACAATGAGCAGTTCTTC.

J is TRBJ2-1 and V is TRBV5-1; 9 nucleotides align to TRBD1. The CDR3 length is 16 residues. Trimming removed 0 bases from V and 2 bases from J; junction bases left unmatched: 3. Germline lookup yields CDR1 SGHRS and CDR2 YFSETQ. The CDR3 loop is CASSLGGTGTYNEQFF. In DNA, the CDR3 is TGCGCCAGCAGCTTGGGGGGGACAGGGACCTACAATGAGCAGTTCTTC.

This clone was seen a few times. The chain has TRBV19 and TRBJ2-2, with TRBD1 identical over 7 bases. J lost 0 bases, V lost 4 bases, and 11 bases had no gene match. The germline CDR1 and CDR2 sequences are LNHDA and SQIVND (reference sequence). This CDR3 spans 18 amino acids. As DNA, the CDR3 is TGTGCCAGTAGTAGAACGAGAGGGGGACAGACGAACACCGGGGAGCTGTTTTTT. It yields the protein CASSRTRGGQTNTGELFF.

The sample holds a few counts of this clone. This chain's CDR3 is CASSFGGKTSGSRHEQFF. The CDR3 nucleotides read TGTGCCAGCAGCTTTGGGGGGAAGACTAGCGGGAGCCGACATGAGCAGTTCTTC. This rearrangement joins TRBV5-4 to TRBJ2-1; TRBD2 aligns across 12 bases. V trimming: 2 bases; J trimming: 8 bases; junction bases outside the gene matches: 14. The CDR3 sequence is 18 residues long. Germline-derived CDR1 and CDR2 are SGHNT and YYREEE (reference sequence). Full variable domain (missing parts from reference TRBV5-4 and TRBJ2-1): ETGVTQSPTHLIKTRGQQVTLRCSSQSGHNTVSWYQQALGQGPQFIFQYYREEENGRGNFPPRFSGLQFPNYSSELNVNALELDDSALYLCASSFGGKTSGSRHEQFFGPGTRLTVL.

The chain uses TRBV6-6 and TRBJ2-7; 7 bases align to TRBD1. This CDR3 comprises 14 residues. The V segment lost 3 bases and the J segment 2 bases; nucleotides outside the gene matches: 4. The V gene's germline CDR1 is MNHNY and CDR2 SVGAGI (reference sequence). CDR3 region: CASSYGQGAYEQYF. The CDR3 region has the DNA TGTGCCAGCAGTTATGGGCAGGGGGCCTACGAGCAGTACTTC.

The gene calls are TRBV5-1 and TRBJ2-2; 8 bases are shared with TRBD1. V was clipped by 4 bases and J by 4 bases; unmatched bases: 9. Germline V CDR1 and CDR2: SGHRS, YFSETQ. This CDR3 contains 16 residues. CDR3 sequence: CASSLLRGTGTGELFF. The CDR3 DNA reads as TGCGCCAGCAGCCTGCTGAGAGGGACAGGCACCGGGGAGCTGTTTTTT. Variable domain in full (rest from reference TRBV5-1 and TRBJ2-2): KAGVTQTPRYLIKTRGQQVTLSCSPISGHRSVSWYQQTPGQGLQFLFEYFSETQRNKGNFPGRFSGRQFSNSRSEMNVSTLELGDSALYLCASSLLRGTGTGELFFGEGSRLTVL.